One and the same sample provided the 5 T cell receptor beta chains below, sequenced in a study of T cell repertoires in aging, cancer and after chemotherapy. Peripheral blood genomic DNA, not sorted cells or RNA, was the template. TRB rearrangements spanning V, D and J were amplified using mixed TRB-A/B primers. TCRdb analysed the multiplex PCR reads with MiXCR anew, one entry per CDR3 protein. Of about 500 distinct CDR3 sequences in the sample, more than 15% were seen once. The sequenced sample consisted of blood. The receptors were sampled from a human donor with a solid tumor.

V and J are TRBV29-1 and TRBJ2-1; 8 bases map to TRBD2. In germline, CDR1 is SQVTM, CDR2 ANQGSEA. The V and J ends lost 3 bases and 5 bases, in that order; junction bases with no gene match: 6. The CDR3 is made up of 14 amino acids. CDR3 sequence reads: CSVDRTRGDNEQFF. Written as DNA, the CDR3 is TGCAGCGTTGATAGGACGCGGGGGGACAATGAGCAGTTCTTC.

This clonotype was counted only a few times. The chain is built from TRBV7-9 and TRBJ2-7; 13 nucleotides align to TRBD2. Germline V lookup: CDR1 SEHNR, CDR2 FQNEAQ (reference sequence). The CDR3 is 17 residues long. J gave up 0 bases and V 5 bases, and 7 bases lay outside the gene matches. The CDR3 DNA follows: TGTGCCAGCAGCCCGGGACTAGCGGGGACCAGCTCCTACGAGCAGTACTTC. This encodes CASSPGLAGTSSYEQYF.

Relative to its sample, this clonotype is large. The chain is built from TRBV7-2 and TRBJ1-2, with TRBD1 matching over 8 bases. The CDR3 consists of 14 residues. Losses at the gene ends were 4 bases for V and 8 bases for J; bases not matched to a gene: 9. Germline V gives CDR1 SGHTA, CDR2 FQGNSA. CDR3 DNA: TGTGCCAGCAGCTCATCATTTGGGACAGGCGGCTACACCTTC. Encoded protein: CASSSSFGTGGYTF.

The chain carries TRBV9 and TRBJ2-7; TRBD2 might be the D (5 bases). V dropped 3 bases and J dropped 1 base, with 14 bases sitting between them. The CDR3 sequence is 15 residues long. Germline V lookup: CDR1 SGDLS, CDR2 YYNGEE. DNA of the CDR3: TGTGCCAGCAGCGCCGAAGGAGGAAGGTCCTACGAGCAGTACTTC. This translates into CASSAEGGRSYEQYF.

In its sample, this clonotype is large. This rearrangement joins TRBV6-6 to TRBJ1-3, with 8 nucleotides matching TRBD1. The CDR3 loop spans 16 amino acids. Trimming removed 7 bases from V and 6 bases from J; junction bases left unmatched: 14. CDR1 and CDR2 (germline): MNHNY, SVGAGI (reference sequence). As DNA, the CDR3 is TGTGCCAGCAAGGGACCCGGGACAGGAGGGGCAAACACCATATATTTT. Residues: CASKGPGTGGANTIYF.